This TCR beta chain emerged from a study of blood T cell repertoires in COVID-19. Trimming removed 1 base at V and 2 bases at J, with 11 bases between. This CDR3 comprises 15 residues. Germline values: CDR1 SGHDN, CDR2 FVKESK. The table came from immunoSEQ multiplex PCR; TCRdb's copy has only in-frame clones and leaves some out. The sample consists of 150,000 or so clones, over 65% of them appearing once. Sequencing was carried out using PBMCs or T cells enriched from blood (not recorded which). This clonotype was obtained from a woman aged 45-65 years who had recovered from COVID-19. The rearrangement uses TRBV14 and TRBJ1-2, with a weak D call TRBD1 (5 bases). CDR3 protein: CASSQGRKGNYGYTF. CDR3 sequence (DNA): TGTGCCAGCAGCCAAGGTCGGAAGGGGAACTATGGCTACACCTTC.